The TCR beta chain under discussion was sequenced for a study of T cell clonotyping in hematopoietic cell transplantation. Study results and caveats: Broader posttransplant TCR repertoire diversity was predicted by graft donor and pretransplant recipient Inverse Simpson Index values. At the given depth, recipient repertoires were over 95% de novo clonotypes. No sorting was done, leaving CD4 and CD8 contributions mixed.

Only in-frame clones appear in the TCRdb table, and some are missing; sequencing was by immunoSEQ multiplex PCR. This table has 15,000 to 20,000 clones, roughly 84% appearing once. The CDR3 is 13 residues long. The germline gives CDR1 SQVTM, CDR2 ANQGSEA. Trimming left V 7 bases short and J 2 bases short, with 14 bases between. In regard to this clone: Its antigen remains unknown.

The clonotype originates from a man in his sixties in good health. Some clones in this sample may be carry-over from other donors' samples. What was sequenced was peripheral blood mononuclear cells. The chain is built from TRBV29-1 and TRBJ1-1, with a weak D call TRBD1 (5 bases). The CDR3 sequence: CSASRDLNTEAFF. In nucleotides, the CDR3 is TGCAGCGCCTCGAGGGACCTAAACACTGAAGCTTTCTTT.